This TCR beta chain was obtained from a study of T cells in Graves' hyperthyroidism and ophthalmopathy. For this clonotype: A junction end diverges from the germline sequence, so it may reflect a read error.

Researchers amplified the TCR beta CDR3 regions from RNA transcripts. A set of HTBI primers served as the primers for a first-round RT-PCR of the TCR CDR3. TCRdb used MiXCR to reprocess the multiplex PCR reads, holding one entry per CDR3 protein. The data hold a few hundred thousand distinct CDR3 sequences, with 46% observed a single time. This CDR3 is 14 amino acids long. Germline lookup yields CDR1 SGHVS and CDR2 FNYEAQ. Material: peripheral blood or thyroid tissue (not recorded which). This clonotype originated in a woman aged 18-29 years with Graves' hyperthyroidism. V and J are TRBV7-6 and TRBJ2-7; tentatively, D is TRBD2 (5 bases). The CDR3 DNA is TGCGCCAGCAGCTCGCCGGGGATTAACAATGAGCAGTACTTC. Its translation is CASSSPGINNEQYF.